This is a list of T cell receptor beta chains from one sample in a study of regulatory T cells in long-lasting Graves disease. In TCRdb, the multiplex PCR reads were re-called with MiXCR into one record per CDR3 protein. This sample has approximately 460,000 distinct CDR3 sequences, with about a sixth found just once. These same data were also listed under a study on T cells in Graves' hyperthyroidism and ophthalmopathy.

Material: peripheral blood mononuclear cells (PBMCs), obtained at new diagnosis, from a patient treated with antithyroid drugs. The receptors derive from a woman aged 25-40 years with Graves disease. The CDR3 runs from the conserved cysteine through the conserved F or W. The D gene is left open where the match is weak. Size is omitted from some rows. Given values are once, few, many or a class for expanded clones.

D gene,V gene,clone size,J gene,CDR3 protein,CDR3 DNA
TRBD2,TRBV4-3,many,TRBJ2-7,CASSLEPSGSSYEQYF,TGCGCCAGCAGCCTAGAGCCTAGCGGGAGCTCCTACGAGCAGTACTTC
TRBD1,TRBV20-1,many,TRBJ1-4,CSARDPTGVEKLFF,TGCAGTGCTAGAGATCCCACAGGGGTTGAAAAACTGTTTTTT
NA,TRBV9,few,TRBJ1-4,CASSPTSRPFNEKLFF,TGTGCCAGCAGCCCAACCTCAAGACCCTTTAATGAAAAACTGTTTTTT
TRBD2,TRBV7-9,NA,TRBJ2-1,CASSPSARQREKTSGKYNEQFF,TGTGCCAGCAGCCCCTCGGCCCGACAGCGAGAGAAGACTAGCGGAAAATACAATGAGCAGTTCTTC
NA,TRBV7-9,many,TRBJ2-7,CASSPTDSYEQYF,TGTGCCAGCAGCCCCACAGACAGTTACGAGCAGTACTTC
NA,TRBV5-8,many,TRBJ2-1,CASTGRDPGTYEQFF,TGTGCCAGCACAGGCCGGGACCCCGGGACGTATGAGCAGTTCTTC
TRBD2,TRBV5-4,many,TRBJ2-1,CASSQALSGSVDNEQFF,TGTGCCAGCAGTCAAGCACTTAGCGGGAGCGTCGACAATGAGCAGTTCTTC
TRBD1,TRBV28,many,TRBJ2-1,CASSPWTGGNNEQFF,TGTGCCAGCAGTCCATGGACAGGGGGTAACAATGAGCAGTTCTTC
NA,TRBV20-1,many,TRBJ2-4,CSAIGSQRAKNIQYF,TGCAGTGCCATCGGGTCTCAGAGGGCCAAAAACATTCAGTACTTC
NA,TRBV12-3/TRBV12-4,many,TRBJ2-7,CASSWGESYEQYF,TGTGCCAGCAGTTGGGGGGAGTCCTACGAGCAGTACTTC
NA,TRBV6-1,many,TRBJ2-7,CASSSEWPSYEQYF,TGTGCCAGCAGCTCAGAATGGCCGTCCTACGAGCAGTACTTC
NA,TRBV13,many,TRBJ2-2,CASSLRSTGELFF,TGTGCCAGCAGCTTACGGAGTACCGGGGAGCTGTTTTTT
NA,TRBV6-5,many,TRBJ2-5,CASSYLQEGTQYF,TGTGCCAGCAGTTACTTGCAAGAAGGGACCCAGTACTTC
NA,TRBV6-1,few,TRBJ2-3,CASSLLAYTDTQYF,TGTGCCAGCAGTCTTCTAGCCTACACAGATACGCAGTATTTT
NA,TRBV12-3/TRBV12-4,many,TRBJ2-3,CASSLGFEISTDTQYF,TGTGCCAGCAGTTTAGGGTTCGAAATTAGCACAGATACGCAGTATTTT
NA,TRBV9,many,TRBJ2-3,CASSAPVPDTQYF,TGTGCCAGCAGCGCCCCTGTCCCAGATACGCAGTATTTT
NA,TRBV20-1,many,TRBJ1-1,CRAGVFGNTEAFF,TGCAGGGCCGGGGTTTTTGGAAACACTGAAGCTTTCTTT
TRBD2,TRBV19,NA,TRBJ2-1,CASSILAGEVKEQFF,TGTGCCAGTAGTATATTAGCGGGAGAGGTGAAGGAGCAGTTCTTC
NA,TRBV7-8,many,TRBJ2-1,CASSTILASSYNEQFF,TGTGCCAGCAGCACCATCCTAGCGTCTTCCTACAATGAGCAGTTCTTC
NA,TRBV12-3/TRBV12-4,NA,TRBJ1-5,CASSSRLDQPQHF,TGTGCCAGCAGTTCAAGACTGGATCAGCCCCAGCATTTT
NA,TRBV2,few,TRBJ1-5,CASSEGGVGNQPRHF,TGTGCCAGCAGTGAGGGAGGGGTTGGCAATCAGCCCCGGCATTTT
NA,TRBV5-1,many,TRBJ2-3,CASSFEGRGSTDTQYF,TGCGCCAGCAGCTTTGAGGGGAGGGGGTCCACAGATACGCAGTATTTT
NA,TRBV5-8,many,TRBJ2-7,CASRGVWQYF,TGTGCCAGCAGAGGGGTTTGGCAGTACTTC
NA,TRBV9,few,TRBJ2-1,CASSVDRAYNEQFF,TGTGCCAGCAGCGTAGACAGGGCTTACAATGAGCAGTTCTTC
TRBD2,TRBV18,NA,TRBJ2-1,CASSPRTSGYNAQFF,TGTGCCAGTTCACCGAGGACTAGCGGTTACAATGCGCAGTTCTTC
TRBD2,TRBV13,many,TRBJ2-1,CASSPSSGRAHEQFF,TGTGCCAGCAGCCCCTCTAGCGGGAGGGCCCATGAGCAGTTCTTC
TRBD2,TRBV29-1,many,TRBJ2-2,CSVEDPSGRAIGELFF,TGCAGCGTTGAAGATCCTAGCGGGAGGGCCATCGGGGAGCTGTTTTTT
TRBD1,TRBV5-1,many,TRBJ1-4,CASSLATGTNEKLFF,TGCGCCAGCAGCTTGGCGACAGGGACTAATGAAAAACTGTTTTTT
NA,TRBV5-1,NA,TRBJ1-1,CASSLEQMVRTEAFF,TGCGCCAGCAGCTTGGAACAAATGGTGAGGACTGAAGCTTTCTTT
TRBD1,TRBV19,few,TRBJ2-7,CASSAMAGTASYEQYF,TGTGCCAGTAGTGCTATGGCCGGGACAGCTTCCTACGAGCAGTACTTC
NA,TRBV7-9,many,TRBJ2-1,CASSLDGAGGENEQFF,TGTGCCAGCAGCTTAGACGGCGCAGGTGGAGAGAATGAGCAGTTCTTC
TRBD1,TRBV19,many,TRBJ1-5,CASSVRQGAFQPQHF,TGTGCCAGTAGTGTCCGACAGGGGGCGTTTCAGCCCCAGCATTTT
NA,TRBV20-1,many,TRBJ1-2,CSARDMGLSYGYTF,TGCAGTGCTAGAGATATGGGGCTTAGCTATGGCTACACCTTC
NA,TRBV18,many,TRBJ1-3,CASSPWGSSGNTIYF,TGTGCCAGCTCACCATGGGGAAGCTCTGGAAACACCATATATTTT
NA,TRBV6-2/TRBV6-3,few,TRBJ1-1,CASSYSPLKRNTEAFF,TGTGCCAGCAGTTACTCTCCCCTCAAGCGGAACACTGAAGCTTTCTTT
NA,TRBV19,NA,TRBJ1-1,CASSMVKKLNTEAFF,TGTGCCAGTAGTATGGTAAAGAAGTTGAACACTGAAGCTTTCTTT
NA,TRBV5-6,NA,TRBJ2-5,CASSSSGQGTQYF,TGTGCCAGCAGCTCTTCCGGGCAGGGGACCCAGTACTTC
TRBD2,TRBV4-3,many,TRBJ2-3,CASSQEGGLAGGADTQYF,TGCGCCAGCAGCCAAGAAGGGGGACTAGCGGGAGGTGCAGATACGCAGTATTTT
NA,TRBV4-1,NA,TRBJ2-2,CASSQDSTTQPYTGELFF,TGCGCCAGCAGCCAAGACTCAACGACTCAACCTTACACCGGGGAGCTGTTTTTT
NA,TRBV29-1,many,TRBJ2-2,CSVDTGQGLAGELFF,TGCAGCGTTGATACAGGTCAGGGGCTTGCCGGGGAGCTGTTTTTT
NA,TRBV6-1,many,TRBJ1-5,CASTRGKGQPQHF,TGTGCCAGCACCCGAGGGAAGGGTCAGCCCCAGCATTTT
TRBD1,TRBV27,few,TRBJ1-5,CASSEGTGGIQPQHF,TGTGCCAGCTCGGAGGGGACAGGTGGGATTCAGCCCCAGCATTTT
NA,TRBV24-1,NA,TRBJ1-2,CATSDETGAMDGYTF,TGTGCCACCAGTGATGAGACAGGCGCCATGGACGGCTACACCTTC
TRBD1,TRBV3-1,many,TRBJ2-5,CASSHAWDREETQYF,TGTGCCAGCAGCCACGCCTGGGACAGGGAAGAGACCCAGTACTTC
TRBD2,TRBV19,few,TRBJ2-3,CASSGGLAGTPSTDTQYF,TGTGCCAGTAGTGGGGGACTAGCGGGAACTCCTAGCACAGATACGCAGTATTTT
NA,TRBV27,NA,TRBJ1-2,CASSLGGTLNYGYTF,TGTGCCAGCAGTTTAGGGGGGACACTTAACTATGGCTACACCTTC
TRBD1,TRBV20-1,few,TRBJ1-5,CSARQDRARGPQHF,TGCAGTGCTAGACAGGACAGGGCCCGCGGGCCCCAGCATTTT
TRBD2,TRBV28,many,TRBJ2-7,CASSLYSGTSASYEQYF,TGTGCCAGCAGTTTGTACTCCGGGACTAGCGCATCCTACGAGCAGTACTTC
NA,TRBV20-1,NA,TRBJ2-7,CSADQGGDEQYF,TGCAGTGCCGATCAGGGGGGCGACGAGCAGTACTTC
NA,TRBV12-3/TRBV12-4,NA,TRBJ1-2,CASSLSWFQGWHYGYTF,TGTGCCAGCAGTTTAAGTTGGTTTCAGGGCTGGCACTATGGCTACACCTTC
NA,TRBV12-3/TRBV12-4,many,TRBJ1-5,CASSRTDNQPQHF,TGTGCCAGCAGTCGGACAGATAATCAGCCCCAGCATTTT
NA,TRBV19,NA,TRBJ1-1,CASSLGSTGNTEAFF,TGTGCCAGTAGTTTGGGGTCGACAGGGAACACTGAAGCTTTCTTT
NA,TRBV14,many,TRBJ2-5,CASSQGLWQETQYF,TGTGCCAGCAGCCAGGGACTGTGGCAAGAGACCCAGTACTTC